These 15 T cell receptor beta chains share one sample of origin, sequenced in a study of blood T cells in healthy people across ages. Using a J-beta primer mix together with a sample-barcoded 5' primer, a second PCR was run for roughly 6 to 12 cycles. TCRdb redid the calling of the 5' RACE reads with MiXCR, one entry per CDR3 protein. The sample holds about 680,000 distinct CDR3 sequences, more than 40% seen once. Material for sequencing was blood. These receptor sequences come from a woman aged 60-70 years in good health.

The chain uses TRBV20-1 and TRBJ2-1; no reliable D call. From germline, CDR1 is DFQATT and CDR2 SNEGSKA (reference sequence). This CDR3 is built from 12 residues. V was trimmed by 3 bases and J by 9 bases, leaving 12 bases between them. This chain's CDR3 is CSASTPTSEQFF. For the CDR3, the DNA is TGCAGTGCTAGCACGCCCACGAGTGAGCAGTTCTTC.

This chain joins TRBV6-2 or TRBV6-3 and TRBJ2-1, with D uncertain. CDR1 is MNHEY and CDR2 is SVGEGT in the germline V gene. The CDR3 extends over 15 amino acids. Trimming stripped 2 bases from V and 5 bases from J, with 13 bases between. The CDR3 nucleotides read TGTGCCAGCAGTTACCCCACCGGACCCGACAATGAGCAGTTCTTC. Encoded protein: CASSYPTGPDNEQFF.

V and J are TRBV30 and TRBJ2-7; weak D call: TRBD1 (5 bases). This CDR3 is built from 12 residues. V lost 0 bases to trimming and J lost 3 bases, with 6 bases between them. Germline V gene sequence: CDR1 GTSNPN, CDR2 SVGIG (reference sequence). CDR3 DNA: TGTGCCTGGAGTGTCGACAGCTACGAGCAGTACTTC. This translates into CAWSVDSYEQYF.

The V and J genes are TRBV5-1 and TRBJ2-3; 16 nucleotides agree with TRBD2. Per the germline V gene, CDR1 is SGHRS and CDR2 is YFSETQ. J lost 0 bases, V lost 5 bases, and 9 bases had no gene match. The CDR3 length is 19 residues. The CDR3 DNA reads TGCGCCAGCAGTTCTCAAGGGACTAGCGGGAGGGCCAGCACAGATACGCAGTATTTT. It encodes CASSSQGTSGRASTDTQYF.

The V gene is TRBV20-1, the J gene TRBJ1-2; TRBD1 aligns across 8 bases. This CDR3 is 13 amino acids long. Germline-derived CDR1 and CDR2 are DFQATT and SNEGSKA (reference sequence). V shed 4 bases and J 5 bases; nucleotides not matched to a gene: 6. The CDR3 coding sequence is TGCAGTGCTACCGCAGGGGGCGTATATGGCTACACCTTC. Its translation is CSATAGGVYGYTF.

This clonotype occurred a few times. J is TRBJ2-7 and V is TRBV4-2, with TRBD2 matching over 7 bases. The CDR3 sequence is 16 residues long. CDR1 and CDR2 (germline): LGHNA, YNFKEQ. The V gene end was trimmed by 0 bases and the J gene end by 2 bases; junction bases not matched to a gene: 7. The CDR3 coding sequence is TGTGCCAGCAGCCAAGAAGGGCGAGCGGGGACCTACGAGCAGTACTTC. This translates into CASSQEGRAGTYEQYF.

There are a few counts of this clonotype. The chain links TRBV29-1 to TRBJ1-1; D unclear. The CDR3 is 10 residues long. V was trimmed by 4 bases and J by 6 bases, leaving 6 bases between them. Germline V gene data show CDR1 as SQVTM and CDR2 as ANQGSEA. DNA for the CDR3: TGCAGCGTTGGGGGTCCTGAAGCTTTCTTT. Its protein product is CSVGGPEAFF.

This chain connects TRBV20-1 to TRBJ2-2, with 11 bases aligning to TRBD2. Germline V gene sequence: CDR1 DFQATT, CDR2 SNEGSKA (reference sequence). This CDR3 contains 14 residues. The V segment lost 8 bases and the J segment 3 bases; nucleotides outside the gene matches: 5. CDR3 sequence: CSTKGLADTGELFF. CDR3 nucleotides: TGCAGTACTAAGGGACTAGCGGACACCGGGGAGCTGTTTTTT.

This clonotype occurred many times. This chain joins TRBV4-2 and TRBJ1-3, with 7 bases that match TRBD1. Germline lookup yields CDR1 LGHNA and CDR2 YNFKEQ. This CDR3 contains 19 residues. V gave up 4 bases and J gave up 0 bases; unmatched junction bases: 15. CDR3 nucleotides: TGTGCCAGCAGCCCGCCCTTCGGGACAGCTCTTATCTCTGGAAACACCATATATTTT. Translated: CASSPPFGTALISGNTIYF.

The rearrangement links TRBV7-2 to TRBJ1-2, with D maybe TRBD1 (6 bases). Per the germline V gene, CDR1 is SGHTA and CDR2 is FQGNSA. The germline V and J ends were trimmed by 1 base and 3 bases, with 12 bases remaining between them. The CDR3 loop spans 15 amino acids. The CDR3 DNA reads as TGTGCCAGCAGCTTAGGGGGCCCAGGGGACTATGGCTACACCTTC. This sequence encodes CASSLGGPGDYGYTF.

This clonotype was detected only a few times. The rearrangement joins TRBV29-1 to TRBJ2-1; no reliable D call. V lost 0 bases to trimming and J lost 3 bases, with 12 bases between them. The CDR3 is 15 amino acids. CDR1 is SQVTM, CDR2 ANQGSEA, per germline. CDR3 residues: CSVEDLLGRYNEQFF. The CDR3 bases are TGCAGCGTTGAAGATCTTCTAGGCCGCTACAATGAGCAGTTCTTC.

The rearrangement uses TRBV6-6 and TRBJ2-5; a weak D match, TRBD2 (7 bases). V lost 5 bases and J 4 bases, leaving 17 bases between the germline ends. The CDR3 has 15 residues. Germline CDR1 and CDR2: MNHNY and SVGAGI (reference sequence). CDR3 loop: CASSGGSRGGETQYF. The DNA of the CDR3 is TGTGCCAGCAGTGGCGGGAGCAGGGGTGGAGAGACCCAGTACTTC.

The rearrangement links TRBV5-1 to TRBJ2-7; D uncertain. CDR3 length: 14 amino acids. V was clipped by 4 bases and J by 1 base, with 12 bases between them. Germline CDR1 and CDR2: SGHRS and YFSETQ. The CDR3 here is CASSVWAVSYEQYF. The CDR3 region has the DNA TGCGCCAGCAGCGTGTGGGCGGTTTCCTACGAGCAGTACTTC.

This clonotype was seen a few times. V gene TRBV4-2 combines with J gene TRBJ2-7, with 7 positions matching TRBD2. CDR1 and CDR2 (germline): LGHNA, YNFKEQ. Losses at the gene ends were 1 base for V and 3 bases for J; bases not matched to a gene: 9. CDR3 length: 16 amino acids. Here the CDR3 reads CASSQAGSAGSYEQYF. The CDR3 DNA sequence: TGTGCCAGCAGCCAAGCGGGTTCAGCGGGAAGCTACGAGCAGTACTTC.

This rearrangement joins TRBV5-6 to TRBJ2-7, with 15 bases that match TRBD2. Germline V gives CDR1 SGHDT, CDR2 YYEEEE. The V segment lost 4 bases and the J segment 4 bases; nucleotides outside the gene matches: 9. This CDR3 has 17 amino acids. DNA for the CDR3: TGTGCCAGCAGCCGGACTAGCGGGAGGGCCGTGGGTTACGAGCAGTACTTC. Amino acid sequence: CASSRTSGRAVGYEQYF.